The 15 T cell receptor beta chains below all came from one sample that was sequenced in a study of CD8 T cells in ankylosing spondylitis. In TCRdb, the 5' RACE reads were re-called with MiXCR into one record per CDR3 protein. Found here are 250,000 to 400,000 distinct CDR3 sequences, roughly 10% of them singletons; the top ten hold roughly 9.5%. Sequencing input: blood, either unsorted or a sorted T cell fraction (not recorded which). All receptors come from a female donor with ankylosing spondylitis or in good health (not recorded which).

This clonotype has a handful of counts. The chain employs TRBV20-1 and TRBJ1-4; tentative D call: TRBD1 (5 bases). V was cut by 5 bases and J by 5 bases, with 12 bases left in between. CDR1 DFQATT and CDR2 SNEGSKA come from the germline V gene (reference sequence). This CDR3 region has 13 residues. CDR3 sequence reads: CSAFSGGNEKLFF. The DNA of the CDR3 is TGCAGTGCTTTTTCGGGGGGGAATGAAAAACTGTTTTTT.

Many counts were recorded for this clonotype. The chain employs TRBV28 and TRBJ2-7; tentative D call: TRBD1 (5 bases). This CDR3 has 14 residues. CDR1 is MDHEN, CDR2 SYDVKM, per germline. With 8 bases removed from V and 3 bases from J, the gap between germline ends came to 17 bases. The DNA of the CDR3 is TGTGCCAGCCATCGACAGACCAACCGCTACGAGCAGTACTTC. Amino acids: CASHRQTNRYEQYF.

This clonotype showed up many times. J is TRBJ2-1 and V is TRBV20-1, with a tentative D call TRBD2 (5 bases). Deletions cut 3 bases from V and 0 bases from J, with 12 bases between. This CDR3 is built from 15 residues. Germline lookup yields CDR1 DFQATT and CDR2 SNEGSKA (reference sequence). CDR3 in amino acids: CSASPPSLSYNEQFF. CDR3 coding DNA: TGCAGTGCTAGCCCTCCTAGCCTCTCCTACAATGAGCAGTTCTTC.

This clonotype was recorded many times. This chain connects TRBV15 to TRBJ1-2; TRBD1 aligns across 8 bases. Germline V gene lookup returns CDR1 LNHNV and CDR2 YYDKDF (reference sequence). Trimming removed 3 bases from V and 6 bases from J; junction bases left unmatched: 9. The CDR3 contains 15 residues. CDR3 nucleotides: TGTGCCACCAGCAGGGACAGGGCTTCTTACAATGGCTACACCTTC. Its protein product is CATSRDRASYNGYTF.

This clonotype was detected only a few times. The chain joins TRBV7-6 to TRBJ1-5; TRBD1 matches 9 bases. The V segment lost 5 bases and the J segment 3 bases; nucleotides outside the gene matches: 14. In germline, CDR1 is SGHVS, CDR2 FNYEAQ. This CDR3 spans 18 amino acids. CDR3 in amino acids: CASSLTSGQGSNNQPQHF. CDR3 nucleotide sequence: TGTGCCAGCAGCCTAACCTCGGGACAGGGCAGTAACAATCAGCCCCAGCATTTT.

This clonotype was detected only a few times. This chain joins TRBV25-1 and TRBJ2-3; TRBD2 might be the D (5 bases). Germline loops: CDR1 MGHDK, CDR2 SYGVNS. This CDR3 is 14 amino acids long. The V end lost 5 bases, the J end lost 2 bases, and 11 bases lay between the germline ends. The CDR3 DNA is TGTGCCAGCAGTCGAGAGGGTAACACAGATACGCAGTATTTT. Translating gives CASSREGNTDTQYF.

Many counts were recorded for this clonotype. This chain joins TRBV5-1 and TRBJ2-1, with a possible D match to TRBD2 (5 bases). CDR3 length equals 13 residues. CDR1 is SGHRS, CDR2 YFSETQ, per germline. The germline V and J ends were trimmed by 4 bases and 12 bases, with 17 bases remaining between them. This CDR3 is CASSPTARVPQFF. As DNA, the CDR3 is TGCGCCAGCAGCCCGACTGCGAGGGTACCGCAGTTCTTC.

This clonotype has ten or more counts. The DNA of the CDR3 is TGCAGTGCTAGAATGGACACGCCTCACTCTGGAAACACCATATATTTT. Amino acids: CSARMDTPHSGNTIYF. The chain combines TRBV20-1 with TRBJ1-3; D might be TRBD1 (5 bases). Looked up from germline, CDR1 is DFQATT and CDR2 is SNEGSKA (reference sequence). V was shortened by 2 bases and J by 0 bases, with 14 bases between the two germline ends. The CDR3 sequence is 16 residues long.

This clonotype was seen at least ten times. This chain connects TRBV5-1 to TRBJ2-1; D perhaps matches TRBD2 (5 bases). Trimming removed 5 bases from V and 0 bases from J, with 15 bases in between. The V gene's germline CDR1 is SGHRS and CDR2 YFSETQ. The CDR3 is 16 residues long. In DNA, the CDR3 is TGCGCCAGCAGACTGGACTCGCTGAGCTCCTACAATGAGCAGTTCTTC. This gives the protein CASRLDSLSSYNEQFF.

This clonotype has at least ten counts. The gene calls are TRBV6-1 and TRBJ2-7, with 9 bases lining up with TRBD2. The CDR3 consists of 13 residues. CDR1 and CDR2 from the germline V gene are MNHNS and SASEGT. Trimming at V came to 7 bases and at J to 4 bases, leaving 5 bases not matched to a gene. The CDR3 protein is CASTGGRAYEQYF. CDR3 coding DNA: TGTGCCAGCACCGGCGGGAGGGCTTACGAGCAGTACTTC.

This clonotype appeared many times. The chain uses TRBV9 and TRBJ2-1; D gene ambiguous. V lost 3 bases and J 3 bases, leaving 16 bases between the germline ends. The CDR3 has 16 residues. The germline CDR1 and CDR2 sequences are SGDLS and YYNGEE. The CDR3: CASSESTTAHYNEQFF. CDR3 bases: TGTGCCAGCAGCGAGTCGACCACAGCCCACTACAATGAGCAGTTCTTC.

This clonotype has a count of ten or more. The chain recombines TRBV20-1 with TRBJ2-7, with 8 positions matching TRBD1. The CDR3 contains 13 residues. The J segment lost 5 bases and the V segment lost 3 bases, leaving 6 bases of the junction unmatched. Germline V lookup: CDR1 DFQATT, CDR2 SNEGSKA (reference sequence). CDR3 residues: CSASSGQGHEQYF. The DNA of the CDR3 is TGCAGTGCTAGTAGTGGACAGGGCCACGAGCAGTACTTC.

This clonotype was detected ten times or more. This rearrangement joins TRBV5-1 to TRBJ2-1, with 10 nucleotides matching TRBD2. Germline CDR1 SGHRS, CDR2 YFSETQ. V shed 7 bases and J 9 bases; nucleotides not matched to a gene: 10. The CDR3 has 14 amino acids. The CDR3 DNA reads TGCGCCAGCGAGGACAGCGGGGGGGCAGGTGAGCAGTTCTTC. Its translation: CASEDSGGAGEQFF.

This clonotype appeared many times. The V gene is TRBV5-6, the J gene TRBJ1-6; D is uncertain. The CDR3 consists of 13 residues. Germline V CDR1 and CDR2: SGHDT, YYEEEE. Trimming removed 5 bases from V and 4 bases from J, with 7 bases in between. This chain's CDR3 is CASRFGYNSPLHF. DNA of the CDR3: TGTGCCAGCAGGTTCGGTTATAATTCACCCCTCCACTTT. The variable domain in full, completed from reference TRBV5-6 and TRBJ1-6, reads DAGVTQSPTHLIKTRGQQVTLRCSPKSGHDTVSWYQQALGQGPQFIFQYYEEEERQRGNFPDRFSGHQFPNYSSELNVNALLLGDSALYLCASRFGYNSPLHFGNGTRLTVT.

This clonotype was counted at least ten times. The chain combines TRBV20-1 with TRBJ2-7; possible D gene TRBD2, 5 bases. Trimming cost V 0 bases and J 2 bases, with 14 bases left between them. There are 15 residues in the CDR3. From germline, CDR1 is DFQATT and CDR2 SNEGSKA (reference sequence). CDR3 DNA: TGCAGTGCTAGAGAGGGAGCGGCAGGACCCTACGAGCAGTACTTC. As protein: CSAREGAAGPYEQYF.